Listed below are T cell receptor beta chains from one sample, sequenced in a study of cytomegalovirus exposure and HLA in healthy donors. TCRdb's table, derived via immunoSEQ multiplex PCR, lists solely in-frame clones and lacks some. The sample has 150,000 to 200,000 clones, 75% to 85% seen once. The specimen sequenced was PBMCs. These receptors were obtained from a woman under 30 in good health and CMV-seropositive. Both conserved end residues are part of each CDR3. Not every row has a clone size; where given, it reads once, few, many or a size class.

size: once; V: TRBV2; CDR3: CASSRLAGNTDTQYF
size: -; V: TRBV5-6; CDR3: CASSPGGLWETQYF
size: -; V: TRBV4-3; CDR3: CASSPPGTGANEQFF
size: few; V: TRBV19; CDR3: CASSIYGTGGSYGYTF
size: -; V: TRBV19; CDR3: CASSMRGAFLGAKNIQYF
size: once; V: TRBV7-9; CDR3: CSSSLASGPLAGELFF
size: -; V: TRBV5-1; CDR3: CASSSTKQGSGYEQYF
size: -; V: TRBV27; CDR3: CASSLYRAEGKLFF
size: -; V: TRBV10-3; CDR3: CAISVLLLREQYF
size: -; V: TRBV5-1; CDR3: CASRVSGGPTATDTQYF
size: -; V: TRBV2; CDR3: CASVRTGDGNEQFF
size: -; V: TRBV7-8; CDR3: CASSGLGLAGKPSGNEQFF
size: -; V: TRBV2; CDR3: CASGRVGDGYTF
size: -; V: TRBV19; CDR3: CASSILREVGTEAFF
size: -; V: TRBV5-1; CDR3: CASSSDTGYSPLHF
size: -; V: TRBV5-4; CDR3: CASSRFEGNYGYTF
size: -; V: TRBV5-6; CDR3: CASSLVGLRGFTYEQYF
size: -; V: TRBV9; CDR3: CASSVGRRHTEAFF
size: -; V: TRBV7-6; CDR3: CASSSKATDSYEQYF
size: -; V: TRBV7-9; CDR3: CASSLWGETQYF
size: -; V: TRBV30; CDR3: CAWTRFRTDHEQYF
size: few; V: TRBV6-1; CDR3: CASSELAGEENEQFF
size: -; V: TRBV19; CDR3: CASGGFSSGNTIYF
size: once; V: TRBV29-1; CDR3: CSSRTMGQGTEAFF
size: -; V: TRBV6-1; CDR3: CASSERTGEYAGNTIYF
size: -; V: TRBV5-1; CDR3: CASSFSGAPRTDTQYF
size: -; V: TRBV7-2; CDR3: CASSLDSPGYTF
size: -; V: TRBV2; CDR3: CASSAGSLYGYTF
size: -; V: TRBV4-2; CDR3: CASSQVTTGISYNSPLHF
size: -; V: TRBV5-1; CDR3: CASSLKATGRIGLYEQYF
size: -; V: TRBV7-2; CDR3: CASSLAGADFETQYF
size: few; V: TRBV15; CDR3: CATSRDGTGSNQPQHF
size: -; V: TRBV7-2; CDR3: CASSPGLGAYEQYF
size: -; V: TRBV6-5; CDR3: CASSYLRTGGGYTF
size: -; V: TRBV5-1; CDR3: CASSFLEVGGGELFF
size: -; V: TRBV5-3; CDR3: CARSWSSYNEQFF
size: -; V: TRBV7-6; CDR3: CASSFREGGYTF
size: -; V: TRBV7-8; CDR3: CASRSRGVGTDTQYF
size: -; V: TRBV2; CDR3: CASSDGGSTSYEQYF
size: -; V: TRBV5-4; CDR3: CASSLRSGGANGYTF
size: -; V: TRBV19; CDR3: CASSKGLMAQGTQYF
size: -; V: TRBV6-5; CDR3: CASSRTGRVNEKLFF
size: -; V: TRBV11-3; CDR3: CASSSSLLAGEETQYF
size: once; V: TRBV6-6; CDR3: CASSGRTNLANYGYTF
size: -; V: TRBV5-5; CDR3: CASSLWQGSYNEQFF
size: -; V: TRBV29-1; CDR3: CSVAGTDGNTIYF
size: -; V: TRBV11-3; CDR3: CASSHGGGTDTQYF
size: few; V: TRBV4-1; CDR3: CASSPPGLAGVYNEQFF
size: -; V: TRBV15; CDR3: CATSRTRDNQPQHF
size: -; V: TRBV7-9; CDR3: CASSRFRDRGYEQYF
size: -; V: TRBV7-2; CDR3: CASSLEGTGVNQPQHF
size: -; V: TRBV2; CDR3: CASSAFVSSGNTIYF
size: -; V: TRBV10-1; CDR3: CASSVPPPRLAPDTQYF